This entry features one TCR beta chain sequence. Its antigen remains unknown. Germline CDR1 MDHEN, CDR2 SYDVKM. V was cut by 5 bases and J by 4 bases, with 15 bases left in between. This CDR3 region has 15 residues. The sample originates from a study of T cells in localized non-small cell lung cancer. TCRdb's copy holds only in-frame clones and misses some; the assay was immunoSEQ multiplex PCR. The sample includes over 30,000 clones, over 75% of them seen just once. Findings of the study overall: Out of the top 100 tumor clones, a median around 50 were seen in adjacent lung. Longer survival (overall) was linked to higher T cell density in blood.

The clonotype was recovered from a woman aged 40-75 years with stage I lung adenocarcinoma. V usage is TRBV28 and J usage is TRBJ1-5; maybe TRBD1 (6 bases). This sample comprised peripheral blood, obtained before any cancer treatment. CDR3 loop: CASSPSAGANQPQHF. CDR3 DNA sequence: TGTGCCAGCAGTCCCTCGGCAGGGGCAAATCAGCCCCAGCATTTT.